This TCR beta chain was captured by sequencing in a study of cytomegalovirus exposure and HLA in healthy donors. Study-level points and caveats: Subsequent analysis revealed that first-cohort TCR clusters tended to co-occur in the 130 or so validation repertoires. Many donors shared some public TCRs, even though most TCR sequences were rare.

Concerning this clone itself: Its antigen is as yet unknown.

The CDR3 runs to 17 residues. After removal of 0 bases from V and 1 base from J, the junction contained 4 bases not matched to a gene. Looked up from germline, CDR1 is SGHVS and CDR2 is FNYEAQ. The assay was immunoSEQ multiplex PCR, and TCRdb's table has in-frame clones only and misses some. The repertoire includes approximately 230,000 clones, about 90% of them detected once, and 9.5% to 15% sits in the top ten. The sequence was obtained from a man younger than 30 in good health and CMV-seropositive. V and J are TRBV7-6 and TRBJ2-1, with 9 bases lining up with TRBD2. Material: PBMCs. DNA for the CDR3: TGTGCCAGCAGCTTAGCTCGCCTAGCGGGGTCCTACAATGAGCAGTTCTTC. The encoded protein is CASSLARLAGSYNEQFF.